This T cell receptor (beta chain) was identified in a study of OX40 agonist ivuxolimab in advanced cancers. Comment on this clone: Its target is unknown.

The CDR3 covers 14 residues. Germline CDR1 MNHEY, CDR2 SMNVEV (reference sequence). V lost 0 bases and J lost 4, with 9 bases in between. Study-level findings and limits: Some nonresponders also had low normalized T-cell clonal expansion.

The data were produced by immunoSEQ multiplex PCR, yet TCRdb's version contains in-frame clones alone and is incomplete. The repertoire includes some 95,000 clones, around 85% of them detected once, and 3% to 4% sits in the top ten. Autoimmune disease history or systemic immunosuppression disqualified patients. This specimen consisted of CD4+ or CD8+ T cells sorted from blood, obtained in a trial of the OX40 agonist ivuxolimab. The chain joins TRBV27 to TRBJ1-1, with D tentatively TRBD1 (5 bases). The receptor was derived from an adult with an advanced solid tumor such as melanoma, head and neck, liver or kidney cancer. This CDR3 reads CASSLSLGGTEAFF. CDR3 DNA: TGTGCCAGCAGTTTATCCCTCGGGGGCACTGAAGCTTTCTTT.